This T cell receptor beta chain was found in a study of blood T cell repertoires in COVID-19 (dated by TCRdb to the early 2020s). Background on the whole study: Samples covering the acute and convalescent phases of COVID-19 were provided by collaborators in the United States, Italy and Spain. A freely available public database, intended as a resource for researchers studying the immune response to SARS-CoV-2, is where the repertoires were released. Where available, HLA class I and class II types were taken from metadata supplied by the sample provider and were not determined by assay-based typing. Samples came from the ongoing ImmuneRACE study (first 160 participants) plus 1,254 subjects from 6 global collaborators. The material from the prospective study consisted of cDNA or gDNA derived from T cells, B-cell-depleted T cells, or PBMCs. Subjects who had been exposed to COVID-19, were actively infected with it, or had recovered from it provided the deeply sampled blood TCRbeta repertoires that made up the dataset. A de-identified subject ID, COVID-19 status, age in years and sex were almost always included in the sample metadata.

Findings and caveats that apply to the study as a whole: The quantity of clinical and demographic metadata differed by source and by participant and was supplied without curation.

Regarding this clone: The target of this receptor is not known. Germline and junction disagree at one end, which may indicate a read error.

The collaborating institutions used their own protocols to collect whole blood in K2EDTA tubes. For TCRbeta analysis, collaborators shipped samples as frozen whole blood, isolated PBMCs, or DNA extracted from either of those sample types. TCRbeta CDR3 regions were amplified from genomic DNA by means of the immunoSEQ Assay, a bias-controlled multiplex PCR. In the source study's methods: Within the assay, amplification of reference gene primers was used to estimate how many nucleated cells each sample contained. To quantify the absolute abundance of each unique TCRbeta CDR3 rearrangement, sequence reads were collapsed and filtered. For each sample, productive Simpson clonality was calculated by taking the square root of Simpson's diversity index across productive rearrangements. TCRdb obtained this table from immuneACCESS and retained in-frame rearrangements with V and J assigned. These tables miss some clones; where compared with another copy, unresolved V genes account for less than half of the shortfall, and the remainder is unexplained. The DNA was the basis for D and trimming; V, J and clone size are from that table. In this sample the table shows approximately 60,000 clones, about 80% of which occur a single time. The leading ten clones occupy roughly 3.6% of the sample.

Sequenced material: peripheral blood. The sequence was obtained from an elderly woman with acute or convalescent COVID-19.

The sequence in DNA is TGTGCCAGCAAGACACGGACAGGGTTCTCCCACGAGCAGTACTTC. It encodes CASKTRTGFSHEQYF. The chain couples TRBV6-5 to TRBJ2-7; TRBD1 aligns with 8 central bases. CDR1 and CDR2, looked up from the germline V gene, are MNHEY and SVGAGI. The CDR3 runs 15 residues from the cysteine to the phenylalanine. Only CDR3 DNA is held: 45 bases, read in frame from base 1.